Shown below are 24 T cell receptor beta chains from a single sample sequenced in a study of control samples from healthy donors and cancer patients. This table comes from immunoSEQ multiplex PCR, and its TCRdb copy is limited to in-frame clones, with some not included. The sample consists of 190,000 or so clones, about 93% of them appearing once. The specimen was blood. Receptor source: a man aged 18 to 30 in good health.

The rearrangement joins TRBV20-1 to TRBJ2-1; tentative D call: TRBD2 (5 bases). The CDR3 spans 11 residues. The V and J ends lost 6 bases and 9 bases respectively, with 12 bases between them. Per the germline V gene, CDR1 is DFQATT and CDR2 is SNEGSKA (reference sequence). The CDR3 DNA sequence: TGCAGTGCCTCAGTCGAGGGTGAGCAGTTCTTC. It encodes CSASVEGEQFF.

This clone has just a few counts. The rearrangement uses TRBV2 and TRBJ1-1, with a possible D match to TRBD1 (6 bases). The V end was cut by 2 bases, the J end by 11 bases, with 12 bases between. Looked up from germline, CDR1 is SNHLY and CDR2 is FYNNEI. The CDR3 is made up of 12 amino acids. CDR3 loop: CASSERAGDAFF. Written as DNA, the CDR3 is TGTGCCAGCAGTGAAAGGGCAGGGGACGCTTTCTTT. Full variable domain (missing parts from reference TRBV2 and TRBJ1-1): EPEVTQTPSHQVTQMGQEVILRCVPISNHLYFYWYRQILGQKVEFLVSFYNNEISEKSEIFDDQFSVERPDGSNFTLKIRSTKLEDSAMYFCASSERAGDAFFGQGTRLTVV.

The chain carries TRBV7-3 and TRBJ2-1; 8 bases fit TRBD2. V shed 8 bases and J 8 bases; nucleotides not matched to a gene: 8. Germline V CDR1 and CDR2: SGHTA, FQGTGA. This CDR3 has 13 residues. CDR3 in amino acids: CASAIAGRHEQFF. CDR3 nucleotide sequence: TGTGCCAGCGCTATAGCGGGGAGGCATGAGCAGTTCTTC.

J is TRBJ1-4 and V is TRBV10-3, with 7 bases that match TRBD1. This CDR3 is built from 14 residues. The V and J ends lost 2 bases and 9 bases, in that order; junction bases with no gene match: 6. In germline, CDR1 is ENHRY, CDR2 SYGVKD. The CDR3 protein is CAISEDRVVKKLFF. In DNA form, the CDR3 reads TGTGCCATCAGTGAGGACAGGGTAGTCAAAAAACTGTTTTTT.

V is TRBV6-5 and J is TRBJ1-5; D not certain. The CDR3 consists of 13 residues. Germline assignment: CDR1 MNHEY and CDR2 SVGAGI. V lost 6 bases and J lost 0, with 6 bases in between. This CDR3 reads CASRANSNQPQHF. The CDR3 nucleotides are TGTGCCAGCAGGGCAAATAGCAATCAGCCCCAGCATTTT.

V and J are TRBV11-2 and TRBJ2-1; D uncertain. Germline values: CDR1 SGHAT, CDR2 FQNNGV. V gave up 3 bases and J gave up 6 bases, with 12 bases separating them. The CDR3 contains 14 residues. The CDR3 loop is CASSFRRTGNEQFF. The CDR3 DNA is TGTGCCAGCAGCTTCAGAAGGACCGGCAATGAGCAGTTCTTC. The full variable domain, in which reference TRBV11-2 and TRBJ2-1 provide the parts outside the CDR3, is EAGVAQSPRYKIIEKRQSVAFWCNPISGHATLYWYQQILGQGPKLLIQFQNNGVVDDSQLPKDRFSAERLKGVDSTLKIQPAKLEDSAVYLCASSFRRTGNEQFFGPGTRLTVL.

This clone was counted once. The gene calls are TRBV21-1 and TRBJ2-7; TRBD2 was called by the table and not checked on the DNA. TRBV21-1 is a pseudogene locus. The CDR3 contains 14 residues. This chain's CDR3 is CASSKEEVTYEQYF. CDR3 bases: TGTGCCAGCAGCAAAGAAGAGGTAACCTACGAGCAGTACTTC.

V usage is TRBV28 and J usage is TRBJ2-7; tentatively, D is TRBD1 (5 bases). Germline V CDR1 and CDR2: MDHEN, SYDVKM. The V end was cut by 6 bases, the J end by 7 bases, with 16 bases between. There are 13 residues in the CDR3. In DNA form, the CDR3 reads TGTGCCAGCAGCCCTCAGCCCCAGGGAGAGCAGTACTTC. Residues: CASSPQPQGEQYF.

The CDR3 DNA sequence: TGTGCCAGCAGCGCCGGGACGGGGATCTCTGGAAACACCATATATTTT. It is translated as CASSAGTGISGNTIYF. This chain connects TRBV5-6 to TRBJ1-3; a possible D gene is TRBD1 (5 bases). The CDR3 sequence is 16 residues long. The V and J ends lost 4 bases and 0 bases respectively, with 14 bases between them. Germline-derived CDR1 and CDR2 are SGHDT and YYEEEE.

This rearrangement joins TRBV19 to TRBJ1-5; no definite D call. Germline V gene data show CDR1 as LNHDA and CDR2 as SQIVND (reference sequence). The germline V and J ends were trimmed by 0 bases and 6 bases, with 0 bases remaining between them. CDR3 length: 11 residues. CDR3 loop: CASSIDQPQHF. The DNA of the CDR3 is TGTGCCAGTAGTATAGATCAGCCCCAGCATTTT.

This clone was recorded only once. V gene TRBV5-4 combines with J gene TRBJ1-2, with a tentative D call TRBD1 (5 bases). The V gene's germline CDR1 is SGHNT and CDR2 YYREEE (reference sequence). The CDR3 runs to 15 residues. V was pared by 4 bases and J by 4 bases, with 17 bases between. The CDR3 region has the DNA TGTGCCAGCAGCGGCCCCTATAAGGGGAGCTATGGCTACACCTTC. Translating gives CASSGPYKGSYGYTF. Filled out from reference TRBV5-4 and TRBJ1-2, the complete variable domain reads ETGVTQSPTHLIKTRGQQVTLRCSSQSGHNTVSWYQQALGQGPQFIFQYYREEENGRGNFPPRFSGLQFPNYSSELNVNALELDDSALYLCASSGPYKGSYGYTFGSGTRLTVV.

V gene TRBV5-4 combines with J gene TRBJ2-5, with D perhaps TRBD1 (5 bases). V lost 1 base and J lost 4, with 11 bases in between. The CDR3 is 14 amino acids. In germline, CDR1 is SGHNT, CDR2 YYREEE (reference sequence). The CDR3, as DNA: TGTGCCAGCAGCTTGAAAGGGGTGGGAGAGACCCAGTACTTC. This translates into CASSLKGVGETQYF. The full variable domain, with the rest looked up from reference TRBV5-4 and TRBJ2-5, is ETGVTQSPTHLIKTRGQQVTLRCSSQSGHNTVSWYQQALGQGPQFIFQYYREEENGRGNFPPRFSGLQFPNYSSELNVNALELDDSALYLCASSLKGVGETQYFGPGTRLLVL.

The CDR3, as DNA: TGTGCCAGTAGGAAGACCTCCCGGGACGATCAGCCCCAGCATTTT. Residues: CASRKTSRDDQPQHF. This rearrangement joins TRBV19 to TRBJ1-5; possibly TRBD1 for D (5 bases). V was trimmed by 6 bases and J by 5 bases, leaving 17 bases between them. Germline loops: CDR1 LNHDA, CDR2 SQIVND (reference sequence). The CDR3 loop spans 15 amino acids. The full variable domain, in which reference TRBV19 and TRBJ1-5 provide the parts outside the CDR3, is DGGITQSPKYLFRKEGQNVTLSCEQNLNHDAMYWYRQDPGQGLRLIYYSQIVNDFQKGDIAEGYSVSREKKESFPLTVTSAQKNPTAFYLCASRKTSRDDQPQHFGDGTRLSIL.

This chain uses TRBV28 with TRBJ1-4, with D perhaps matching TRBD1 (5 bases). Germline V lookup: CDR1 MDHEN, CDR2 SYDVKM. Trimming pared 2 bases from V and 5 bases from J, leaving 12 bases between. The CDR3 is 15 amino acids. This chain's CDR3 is CASSLGGGRNEKLFF. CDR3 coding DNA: TGTGCCAGCAGTTTAGGGGGAGGACGAAATGAAAAACTGTTTTTT. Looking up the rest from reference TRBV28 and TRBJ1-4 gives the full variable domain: DVKVTQSSRYLVKRTGEKVFLECVQDMDHENMFWYRQDPGLGLRLIYFSYDVKMKEKGDIPEGYSVSREKKERFSLILESASTNQTSMYLCASSLGGGRNEKLFFGSGTQLSVL.

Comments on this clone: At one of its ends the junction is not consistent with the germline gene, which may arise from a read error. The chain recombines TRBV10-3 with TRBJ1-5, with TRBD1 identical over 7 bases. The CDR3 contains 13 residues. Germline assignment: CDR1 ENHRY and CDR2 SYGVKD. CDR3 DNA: TGTGCCATCACTGAGGACAGGAATCAGCCCCAGCATTTT. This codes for CAITEDRNQPQHF.

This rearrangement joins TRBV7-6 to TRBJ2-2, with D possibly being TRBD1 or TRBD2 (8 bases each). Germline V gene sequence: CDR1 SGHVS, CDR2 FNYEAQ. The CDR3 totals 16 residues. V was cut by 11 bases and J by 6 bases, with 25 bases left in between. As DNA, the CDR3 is TGTGCCGCGGCAGGGGGCGAGGCGGGGGGCCCCGGGGAGCTGTTTTTT. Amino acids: CAAAGGEAGGPGELFF.

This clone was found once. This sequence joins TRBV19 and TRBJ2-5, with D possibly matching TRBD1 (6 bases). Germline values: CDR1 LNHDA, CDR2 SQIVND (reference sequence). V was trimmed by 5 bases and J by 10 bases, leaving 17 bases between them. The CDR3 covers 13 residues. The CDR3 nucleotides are TGTGCCAGTAGTTTGCGACAGGTCGGGGACCAGTACTTC. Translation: CASSLRQVGDQYF.

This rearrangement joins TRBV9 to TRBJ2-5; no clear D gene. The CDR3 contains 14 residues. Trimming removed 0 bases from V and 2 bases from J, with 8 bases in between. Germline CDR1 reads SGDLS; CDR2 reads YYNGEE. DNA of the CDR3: TGTGCCAGCAGCGTAGCTCCGTATCAAGAGACCCAGTACTTC. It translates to CASSVAPYQETQYF.

The CDR3: CASSLRRGADNSPLHF. CDR3 in DNA: TGTGCCAGCAGTTTAAGACGGGGGGCCGATAATTCACCCCTCCACTTT. The chain couples TRBV28 to TRBJ1-6, with TRBD1 as a possible D gene (6 bases). Between the trimmed V and J ends, which lost 2 bases and 5 bases, there was a span of 13 bases. From germline, CDR1 is MDHEN and CDR2 SYDVKM. The CDR3 loop spans 16 amino acids.

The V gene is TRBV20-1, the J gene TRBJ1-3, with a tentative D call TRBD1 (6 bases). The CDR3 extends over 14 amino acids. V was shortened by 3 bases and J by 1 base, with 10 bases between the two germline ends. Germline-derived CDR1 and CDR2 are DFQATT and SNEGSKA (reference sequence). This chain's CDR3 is CSASARGSGNTIYF. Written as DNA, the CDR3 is TGCAGTGCTAGTGCCAGGGGATCTGGAAACACCATATATTTT.

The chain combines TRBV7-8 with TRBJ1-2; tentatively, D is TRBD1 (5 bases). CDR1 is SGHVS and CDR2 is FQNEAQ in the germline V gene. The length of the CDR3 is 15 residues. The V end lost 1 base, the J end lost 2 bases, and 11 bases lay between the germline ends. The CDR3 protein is CASSLDWQGNYGYTF. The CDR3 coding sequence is TGTGCCAGCAGCTTAGATTGGCAGGGAAACTATGGCTACACCTTC.

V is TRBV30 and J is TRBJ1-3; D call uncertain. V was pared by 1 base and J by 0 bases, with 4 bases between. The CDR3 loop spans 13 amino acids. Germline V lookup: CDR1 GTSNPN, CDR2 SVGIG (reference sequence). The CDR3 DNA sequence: TGTGCCTGGAGTGCCGGCTCTGGAAACACCATATATTTT. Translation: CAWSAGSGNTIYF.

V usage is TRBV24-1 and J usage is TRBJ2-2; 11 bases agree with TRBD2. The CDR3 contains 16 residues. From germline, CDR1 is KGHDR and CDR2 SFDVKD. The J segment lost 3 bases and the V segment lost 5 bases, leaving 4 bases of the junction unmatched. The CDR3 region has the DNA TGTGCCACCAGTGGTCCGGGACTAGCGGACACCGGGGAGCTGTTTTTT. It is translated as CATSGPGLADTGELFF.

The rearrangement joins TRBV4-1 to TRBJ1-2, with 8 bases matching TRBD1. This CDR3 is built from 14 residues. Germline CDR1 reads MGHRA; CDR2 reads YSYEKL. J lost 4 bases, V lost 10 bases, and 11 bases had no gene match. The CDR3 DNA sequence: TGCGCCACTCAGCCGTGGACAGGGAGCTATGGCTACACCTTC. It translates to CATQPWTGSYGYTF.